The 12 T cell receptor beta chains below all came from one sample that was sequenced in a study of blood T cells in healthy people across ages. A second PCR of about 7 to 12 cycles used a sample-barcoded 5' primer and a J-beta primer mix. TCRdb re-derived calls from the 5' RACE reads in MiXCR, one entry per CDR3 protein. The repertoire includes fewer than 2,000,000 distinct CDR3 sequences, around 42% of them detected once, and 23% sits in the top ten. The sample was blood. The origin of the receptors is a human donor in good health.

This clonotype was found a few times. The chain joins TRBV7-2 to TRBJ1-2, with TRBD1 matching 7 bases. This CDR3 is 15 amino acids long. V dropped 5 bases and J dropped 5; count of bases not matched to a gene: 11. Per germline, CDR1 SGHTA and CDR2 FQGNSA. In nucleotides, the CDR3 is TGTGCCAGCAGCGTAGAGGGGCAGGGGGTATATGGCTACACCTTC. As protein: CASSVEGQGVYGYTF.

As concerns this clonotype: One end of the junction fails to match germline, which may point to a read error. This chain connects TRBV5-1 to TRBJ1-2; D is perhaps TRBD1 (5 bases). Per the germline V gene, CDR1 is SGHRS and CDR2 is YFSETQ. The CDR3 is made up of 14 amino acids. The CDR3 bases are TGCGTCAGCAGCCTACAGGACAATAACTATGGCTACACCTTC. It translates to CVSSLQDNNYGYTF.

The chain links TRBV6-4 to TRBJ1-1; 7 nucleotides align to TRBD1. V shed 6 bases, J shed 2 bases, and the junction held 15 bases outside the gene matches. Per germline, CDR1 MRHNA and CDR2 SNTAGT. This CDR3 has 17 residues. CDR3 in DNA: TGTGCCAGCAGACGAATAAGACAGGGTCGCATCAACACTGAAGCTTTCTTT. Translated: CASRRIRQGRINTEAFF.

The J gene is TRBJ1-2, the V gene TRBV27; the D gene is possibly TRBD1 (5 bases). Germline assignment: CDR1 MNHEY and CDR2 SMNVEV (reference sequence). The V end lost 5 bases, the J end lost 10 bases, and 17 bases lay between the germline ends. The CDR3 loop spans 13 amino acids. The CDR3 coding sequence is TGTGCCAGCAGTCGACAGATACAGGACGTCTACACCTTC. Its protein is CASSRQIQDVYTF.

This clonotype was counted only a few times. V is TRBV14 and J is TRBJ2-5, with no clear D. V lost 6 bases to trimming and J lost 2 bases, with 13 bases between them. The germline V gene encodes CDR1 SGHDN and CDR2 FVKESK. The CDR3 is 14 residues long. Here the CDR3 DNA reads TGTGCCAGCAGTCCCCGTAGGGCACAAGAGACCCAGTACTTC. Translating gives CASSPRRAQETQYF.

The chain combines TRBV27 with TRBJ2-2; 8 positions match TRBD2. Germline lookup yields CDR1 MNHEY and CDR2 SMNVEV (reference sequence). Trimming at V came to 7 bases and at J to 5 bases, leaving 9 bases not matched to a gene. There are 15 residues in the CDR3. CDR3 coding DNA: TGTGCCAGCACAATCGGGGGGGCGGGGACCGGGGAGCTGTTTTTT. Protein sequence: CASTIGGAGTGELFF.

The chain joins TRBV5-5 to TRBJ2-7; the D is unclear. CDR3 length: 16 residues. The germline CDR1 and CDR2 sequences are SGHKS and YYEKEE (reference sequence). With 0 bases removed from V and 4 bases from J, the gap between germline ends came to 17 bases. The CDR3 region is CASSLEVDPGTYEQYF. In nucleotides, the CDR3 is TGTGCCAGCAGCTTGGAAGTTGATCCGGGCACATACGAGCAGTACTTC.

This sequence joins TRBV30 and TRBJ1-5; D uncertain. Looked up from germline, CDR1 is GTSNPN and CDR2 is SVGIG (reference sequence). This CDR3 has 14 amino acids. Trimming shortened V by 3 bases and J by 7 bases, and 16 bases separated the two germline ends. The CDR3 DNA reads as TGTGCCTGGAGCGGGAGTAACAGCTACCAGCCCCAGCATTTT. Protein product: CAWSGSNSYQPQHF.

This clonotype has a count of ten or more. The chain combines TRBV5-1 with TRBJ2-6; D is uncertain. This CDR3 contains 15 residues. The germline V and J ends were trimmed by 0 bases and 0 bases, with 4 bases remaining between them. Germline CDR1 reads SGHRS; CDR2 reads YFSETQ. The CDR3 region is CASSLESSGANVLTF. The CDR3 DNA reads as TGCGCCAGCAGCTTGGAGTCCTCTGGGGCCAACGTCCTGACTTTC.

This clonotype was seen a few times. This chain joins TRBV5-1 and TRBJ2-3; 7 nucleotides line up with TRBD1. The CDR3 covers 15 residues. Germline assignment: CDR1 SGHRS and CDR2 YFSETQ. V dropped 1 base and J dropped 6; count of bases not matched to a gene: 8. The CDR3, as DNA: TGCGCCAGCAGCTTGTCAGGGGGATCATCCGATACGCAGTATTTT. It yields the protein CASSLSGGSSDTQYF. Full variable domain (missing parts from reference TRBV5-1 and TRBJ2-3): KAGVTQTPRYLIKTRGQQVTLSCSPISGHRSVSWYQQTPGQGLQFLFEYFSETQRNKGNFPGRFSGRQFSNSRSEMNVSTLELGDSALYLCASSLSGGSSDTQYFGPGTRLTVL.

This clonotype was detected a few times. The V gene is TRBV7-2, the J gene TRBJ2-7, with D uncertain. Trimming pared 1 base from V and 0 bases from J, leaving 10 bases between. The CDR3 totals 15 residues. Germline V gene data show CDR1 as SGHTA and CDR2 as FQGNSA. The CDR3 region has the DNA TGTGCCAGCAGCTTAGTTGGGGATCCCTCCTACGAGCAGTACTTC. This codes for CASSLVGDPSYEQYF.

The J gene is TRBJ1-5, the V gene TRBV4-2; the match to TRBD1 covers 8 bases. J gave up 7 bases and V 0 bases, and 11 bases lay outside the gene matches. Germline V gene data show CDR1 as LGHNA and CDR2 as YNFKEQ. The CDR3 runs 17 residues. CDR3 sequence: CASSQDSVTGEGQPQHF. In nucleotides, the CDR3 is TGTGCCAGCAGCCAAGACTCCGTGACAGGGGAAGGGCAGCCCCAGCATTTT.